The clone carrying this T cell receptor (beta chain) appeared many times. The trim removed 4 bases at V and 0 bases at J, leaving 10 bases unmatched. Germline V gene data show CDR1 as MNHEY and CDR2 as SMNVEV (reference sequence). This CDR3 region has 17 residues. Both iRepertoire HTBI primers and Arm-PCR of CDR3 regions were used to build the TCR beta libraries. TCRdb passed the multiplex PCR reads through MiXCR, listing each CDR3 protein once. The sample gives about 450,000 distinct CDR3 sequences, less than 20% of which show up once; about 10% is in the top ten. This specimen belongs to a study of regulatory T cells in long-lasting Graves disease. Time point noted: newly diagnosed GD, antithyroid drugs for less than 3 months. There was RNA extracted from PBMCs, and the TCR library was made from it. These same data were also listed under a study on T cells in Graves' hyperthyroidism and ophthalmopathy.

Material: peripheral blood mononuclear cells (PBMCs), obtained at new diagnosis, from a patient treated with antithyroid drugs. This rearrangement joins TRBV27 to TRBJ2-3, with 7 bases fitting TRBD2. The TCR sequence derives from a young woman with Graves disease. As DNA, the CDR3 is TGTGCCAGCAGTTCCCGACTAGCAGATCCTAGCACAGATACGCAGTATTTT. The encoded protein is CASSSRLADPSTDTQYF.